These 18 T cell receptor beta chains came from one sample sequenced in a study of CD8+CD57+ T cells in acquired aplastic anemia. CD8+CD57+ cell expansion, shown by flow cytometry, had occurred in the patients selected for sequencing. Genomic DNA, the template, was used for profiling of the TCR beta VDJ and CDR3. TCRdb recomputed calls from the reads with MiXCR, one row per CDR3 protein. The sample yields approximately 250,000 distinct CDR3 sequences, 82% seen once. Material for sequencing was sorted CD4+, CD8+, or CD8+CD57+ T cells (not recorded which) from PBMCs. The receptors originated from a human donor with aplastic anemia.

The chain has TRBV4-1 and TRBJ2-7; D might be TRBD2 (5 bases). Germline CDR1 MGHRA, CDR2 YSYEKL. The CDR3 loop spans 14 amino acids. Trimming removed 5 bases at V and 3 bases at J, with 14 bases between. CDR3 in DNA: TGCGCCAGCAGCAGAGACACGGACTTCTACGAGCAGTACTTC. Protein: CASSRDTDFYEQYF.

The chain is built from TRBV20-1 and TRBJ2-3; weak D call: TRBD2 (6 bases). With 6 bases removed from V and 2 bases from J, the gap between germline ends came to 18 bases. The CDR3 totals 15 residues. Germline V gene sequence: CDR1 DFQATT, CDR2 SNEGSKA (reference sequence). CDR3 in DNA: TGCAGTGCGCTTCCCAGCGGAGGGGACACAGATACGCAGTATTTT. This gives the protein CSALPSGGDTDTQYF.

The rearrangement uses TRBV19 and TRBJ1-1, with 9 bases aligning to TRBD1. The germline gives CDR1 LNHDA, CDR2 SQIVND (reference sequence). This CDR3 is built from 15 residues. The V and J ends lost 9 bases and 11 bases, in that order; junction bases with no gene match: 19. The CDR3 DNA reads as TGTGCCAGCAGTTTAGCGGGGACAGGGAACAATGAGGCTTTCTTT. Protein: CASSLAGTGNNEAFF.

The V gene is TRBV5-5, the J gene TRBJ1-1; possible D gene TRBD1, 5 bases. V was clipped by 2 bases and J by 5 bases, with 19 bases between them. This CDR3 is 16 amino acids long. Per the germline V gene, CDR1 is SGHKS and CDR2 is YYEKEE (reference sequence). CDR3 in DNA: TGTGCCAGCAGCTTCCCAGACGCCGGGGGATTGACTGAAGCTTTCTTT. Residues: CASSFPDAGGLTEAFF.

Details on this clonotype: An end of the junction does not agree with germline; a read error may underlie this. The chain is built from TRBV7-2 and TRBJ2-3; D possibly matches TRBD1 or TRBD2 (6 bases each). The CDR3 consists of 14 residues. Germline V gene lookup returns CDR1 SGHTA and CDR2 FQGNSA. The chain's CDR3 is CASSSGGTRGQFFF. Here the CDR3 DNA reads TGTGCCAGCAGCTCCGGGGGTACGCGTGGACAGTTCTTCTTT.

Notes on this clonotype: Relative to the germline gene, one junction end is altered; a read error may explain this. This rearrangement joins TRBV7-9 to TRBJ2-5; TRBD1 aligns across 10 bases. CDR3 size: 14 residues. The germline gives CDR1 SEHNR, CDR2 FQNEAQ (reference sequence). Written as DNA, the CDR3 is TGTGCCAGCAGCCCCGGGACAGGGGATGACACAGATACGTTC. Translating it yields CASSPGTGDDTDTF.

The chain links TRBV29-1 to TRBJ1-1; D uncertain. V lost 7 bases, J lost 6 bases, and 3 bases lay in between. The germline V gene has CDR1 SQVTM and CDR2 ANQGSEA. This CDR3 contains 8 residues. CDR3 loop: CSAPEAFF. As DNA, the CDR3 is TGCAGCGCCCCTGAAGCTTTCTTT.

The rearrangement joins TRBV7-2 to TRBJ2-1, with D perhaps being TRBD1 or TRBD2 (5 bases each). The V and J ends lost 5 bases and 10 bases respectively, with 21 bases between them. The CDR3 is 15 residues long. Germline lookup yields CDR1 SGHTA and CDR2 FQGNSA. The CDR3 spells CASSSETGTSYEQFF. The CDR3 nucleotides are TGTGCCAGCAGCAGCGAAACCGGGACCTCCTACGAGCAGTTCTTC.

This chain joins TRBV6-5 and TRBJ2-2, with no clear D. CDR1 is MNHEY and CDR2 is SVGAGI in the germline V gene. V was shortened by 6 bases and J by 4 bases, with 9 bases between the two germline ends. The CDR3 extends over 13 amino acids. CDR3 in DNA: TGTGCCAGCAGCGTAGGTTTCACCGGGGAGCTGTTTTTT. Translated: CASSVGFTGELFF.

CDR3 amino acids: CASSLERTVQLDGYTF. CDR3 nucleotide sequence: TGTGCCAGCAGCCTGGAGAGGACGGTCCAGTTAGATGGCTACACCTTC. The chain is built from TRBV7-9 and TRBJ1-2; D gene ambiguous. The CDR3 has 16 residues. Germline V lookup: CDR1 SEHNR, CDR2 FQNEAQ (reference sequence). The V and J ends lost 5 bases and 6 bases respectively, with 22 bases between them.

The chain employs TRBV29-1 and TRBJ1-2, with unresolved D. Germline V gene lookup returns CDR1 SQVTM and CDR2 ANQGSEA. The CDR3 contains 13 residues. V lost 0 bases and J 5 bases, leaving 10 bases between the germline ends. In DNA form, the CDR3 reads TGCAGCGTTGAAGATCCGGGGTCTTATGGCTACACCTTC. Translating gives CSVEDPGSYGYTF.

About this clonotype itself: Because it lacks the conserved phenylalanine or tryptophan at the end, this CDR3 is likely a read error. It is unclear where the CDR3 begins or ends on the DNA, so no DNA is shown, and the CDR3 is as TCRdb lists it. The V and J genes are TRBV7-6 and TRBJ2-7; no check of the table's D call, TRBD2, against the DNA was made. Termini included, the CDR3 measures 13 amino acids. The germline gives CDR1 SGHVS, CDR2 FNYEAQ. This CDR3 is CASSWTSGRGQEI.

This clonotype came up once. The final CDR3 position lacks the conserved phenylalanine or tryptophan, pointing to a likely read error. Because the CDR3's place on the DNA is in doubt, the DNA is left out and the CDR3 is given as listed by TCRdb. V and J are TRBV7-2 and TRBJ1-5; TRBD1 was called by the table and not checked on the DNA. Germline CDR1 and CDR2: SGHTA and FQGNSA. The CDR3 region is 13 residues in length, termini included. CDR3 protein: CASSHTAGEPTDT.

This clonotype was detected a few times. The V gene is TRBV25-1, the J gene TRBJ2-6; 9 bases fit TRBD1. CDR1 is MGHDK and CDR2 is SYGVNS in the germline V gene. J was trimmed by 0 bases and V by 7 bases; bases with no gene match: 4. The CDR3 sequence is 16 residues long. The CDR3 DNA follows: TGTGCCAGCATGGGACAGGGCAACTCTGGGGCCAACGTCCTGACTTTC. It is translated as CASMGQGNSGANVLTF. Together with reference TRBV25-1 and TRBJ2-6, the CDR3 gives the full variable domain: EADIYQTPRYLVIGTGKKITLECSQTMGHDKMYWYQQDPGMELHLIHYSYGVNSTEKGDLSSESTVSRIRTEHFPLTLESARPSHTSQYLCASMGQGNSGANVLTFGAGSRLTVL.

This chain links TRBV7-9 with TRBJ1-1; 9 positions agree with TRBD1. The CDR3 extends over 15 amino acids. Germline V gene lookup returns CDR1 SEHNR and CDR2 FQNEAQ (reference sequence). Losses at the gene ends were 5 bases for V and 14 bases for J; bases not matched to a gene: 18. CDR3 loop: CASSQGGQGHNAPFF. CDR3 in DNA: TGTGCCAGCAGCCAGGGTGGACAGGGGCATAATGCACCCTTCTTT.

Only one count was recorded for this clonotype. J is TRBJ1-1 and V is TRBV7-2; maybe TRBD1 (6 bases). Trimming pared 1 base from V and 5 bases from J, leaving 14 bases between. The germline CDR1 and CDR2 sequences are SGHTA and FQGNSA. This CDR3 contains 15 residues. The CDR3 region has the DNA TGTGCCAGCAGCTTAGAGGGGGGAGGGGTGACTGAAGCTTTCTTT. Amino acids: CASSLEGGGVTEAFF.

This clonotype has a single count. A junction boundary mismatches the germline segment, possibly from a read error. The V and J genes are TRBV11-3 and TRBJ2-7; D possibly corresponds to TRBD1 (5 bases). Germline CDR1 SGHNT, CDR2 YENEEA. This CDR3 region has 15 residues. The DNA of the CDR3 is TGTGCCAGCAGCGTAGAACTGACAGTACTCTACGAGCAGTACTTC. Amino acids: CASSVELTVLYEQYF.

V is TRBV7-3 and J is TRBJ2-1; D call uncertain. The DNA end lines up better with TRBJ2-7; the J call may be wrong. The CDR3 is 14 amino acids. Per the germline V gene, CDR1 is SGHTA and CDR2 is FQGTGA. This CDR3 is CASSPTSLLDEQYF. CDR3 nucleotides: TGTGCCAGCAGCCCGACGTCGCTCCTAGATGAGCAGTACTTC.